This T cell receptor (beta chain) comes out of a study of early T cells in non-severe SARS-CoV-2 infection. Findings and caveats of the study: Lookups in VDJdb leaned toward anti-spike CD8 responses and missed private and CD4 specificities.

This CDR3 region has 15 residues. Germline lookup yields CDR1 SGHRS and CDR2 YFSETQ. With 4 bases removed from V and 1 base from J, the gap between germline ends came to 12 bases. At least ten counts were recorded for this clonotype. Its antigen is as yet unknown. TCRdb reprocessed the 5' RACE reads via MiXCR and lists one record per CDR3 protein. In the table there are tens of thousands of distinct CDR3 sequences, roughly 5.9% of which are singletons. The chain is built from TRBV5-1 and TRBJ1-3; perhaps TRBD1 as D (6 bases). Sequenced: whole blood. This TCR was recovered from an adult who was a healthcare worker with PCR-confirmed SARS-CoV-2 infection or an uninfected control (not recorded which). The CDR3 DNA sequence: TGCGCCAGCAGCCGGGGGCAACCTTCTGGAAACACCATATATTTT. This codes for CASSRGQPSGNTIYF. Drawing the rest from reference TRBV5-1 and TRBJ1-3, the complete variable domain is KAGVTQTPRYLIKTRGQQVTLSCSPISGHRSVSWYQQTPGQGLQFLFEYFSETQRNKGNFPGRFSGRQFSNSRSEMNVSTLELGDSALYLCASSRGQPSGNTIYFGEGSWLTVV.